This T cell receptor (beta chain) comes out of a study of regulatory T cells in long-lasting Graves disease. Regarding time point: persistent/refractory GD, antithyroid drugs over 5 years with positive TRAb. Researchers made the TCR library from RNA that was extracted from PBMCs. Peripheral blood, approximately 9 milliliters of it, was drawn into EDTA tubes. This clonotype has more than one count but fewer than ten. Antigen: not known. The germline V gene encodes CDR1 SGHRS and CDR2 YFSETQ. V shed 1 base and J 6 bases; nucleotides not matched to a gene: 7. The CDR3 consists of 15 residues. General study findings and limits: Patients with persistent disease shared 2,500 to 3,500 public clonotypes, outpacing the 966 shared by new patients. Persistent disease was associated with favored TRBV28 usage and with favored use of TRBJ1-2 and TRBJ2-5. Persistent Graves' patients showed less TCR diversity than newly diagnosed patients showed.

Both iRepertoire HTBI primers and Arm-PCR of CDR3 regions were used to build the TCR beta libraries. TCRdb re-called the multiplex PCR reads through MiXCR, storing one row per CDR3 protein. The sample contains a few hundred thousand distinct CDR3 sequences, about a quarter of which appear only once. The source of this sequence is a female donor with Graves disease. J is TRBJ1-1 and V is TRBV5-1; 9 bases align to TRBD1. The starting material was peripheral blood mononuclear cells (PBMCs), obtained when the disease was refractory, from a patient treated with antithyroid drugs. In DNA form, the CDR3 reads TGCGCCAGCAGCTTGCCCGGACAGGGGAAGTCTGAAGCTTTCTTT. Protein: CASSLPGQGKSEAFF. The full variable domain, in which reference TRBV5-1 and TRBJ1-1 provide the parts outside the CDR3, is KAGVTQTPRYLIKTRGQQVTLSCSPISGHRSVSWYQQTPGQGLQFLFEYFSETQRNKGNFPGRFSGRQFSNSRSEMNVSTLELGDSALYLCASSLPGQGKSEAFFGQGTRLTVV.